The clone carrying this TCR beta chain was seen just once. TCRdb keeps only in-frame clones here, not all; method: immunoSEQ multiplex PCR. The sample holds a few hundred thousand clones, 80% to 95% seen once. Germline V gives CDR1 MNHEY, CDR2 SVGAGI. The junction had 6 bases not matched to a gene; V was cut back by 5 bases and J by 2 bases. CDR3 length equals 15 residues. This sample is part of a study of blood T cell repertoires in COVID-19. This sequence was found in a woman aged 30 to 39 who had recovered from COVID-19. V and J are TRBV6-5 and TRBJ2-3; TRBD2 matches at 8 bases. Specimen: PBMCs or T cells enriched from blood (not recorded which). CDR3 in amino acids: CASSRAGAYTDTQYF. As DNA, the CDR3 is TGTGCCAGCAGTCGAGCGGGGGCCTACACAGATACGCAGTATTTT.